This record concerns one T cell receptor beta chain sequence. The authors' processing: Nucleated cell counts were estimated from reference gene primer amplification. This table comes from immunoSEQ multiplex PCR, and its TCRdb copy is limited to in-frame clones, with some not included. Clonal size and the V and J genes are those of that table, whereas D and trimming came from the DNA. The top ten hold about 1% of the sample, which has some 200,000 clones, more than 75% seen once. From germline, CDR1 is LGHNA and CDR2 YSLEER. This CDR3 has 17 amino acids. The germline V and J ends were trimmed by 1 base and 0 bases, with 10 bases remaining between them. This sample was included in a study of blood T cell repertoires in COVID-19. Study at large: The United States, Italy and Spain provided the acute and convalescent COVID-19 samples. From T cells, B-cell-depleted T cells, or PBMCs came the material, which was cDNA or gDNA.

Specimen: peripheral blood. The chain employs TRBV4-3 and TRBJ1-6; D unclear. The source is a woman under 30 who had recovered from COVID-19. The CDR3 DNA is TGCGCCAGCAGCCAAGTTTCGAGGAGCTCCTATAATTCACCCCTCCACTTT. Its protein product is CASSQVSRSSYNSPLHF.